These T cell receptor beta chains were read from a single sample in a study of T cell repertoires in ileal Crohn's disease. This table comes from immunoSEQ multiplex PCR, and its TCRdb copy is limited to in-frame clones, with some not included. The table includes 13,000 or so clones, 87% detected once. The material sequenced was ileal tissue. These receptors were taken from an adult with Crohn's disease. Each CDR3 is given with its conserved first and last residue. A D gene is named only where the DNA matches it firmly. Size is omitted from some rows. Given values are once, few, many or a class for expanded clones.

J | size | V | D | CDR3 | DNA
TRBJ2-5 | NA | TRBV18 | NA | CASSPAQGREQYF | TGTGCCAGCTCACCCGCCCAGGGTAGAGAGCAGTACTTC
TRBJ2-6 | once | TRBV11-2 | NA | CASSSRGSSGANVLTF | TGTGCCAGCAGCTCCCGGGGATCTTCTGGGGCCAACGTCCTGACTTTC
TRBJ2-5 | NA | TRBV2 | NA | CASSERQTQYF | TGTGCCAGCAGTGAGAGGCAGACCCAGTACTTC
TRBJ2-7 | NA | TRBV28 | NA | CASSKEGLNYEQYF | TGTGCCAGCAGCAAGGAGGGGCTTAACTACGAGCAGTACTTC
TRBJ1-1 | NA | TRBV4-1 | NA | CASSQDPQAEAFF | TGCGCCAGCAGCCAAGATCCTCAGGCTGAAGCTTTCTTT
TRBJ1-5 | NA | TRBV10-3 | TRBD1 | CAISGDSQGQPQHF | TGTGCCATCAGCGGGGACAGCCAAGGACAGCCCCAGCATTTT
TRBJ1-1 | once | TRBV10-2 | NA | CASSAGAGSNTEAFF | TGCGCCAGCAGTGCCGGTGCAGGGTCGAACACTGAAGCTTTCTTT
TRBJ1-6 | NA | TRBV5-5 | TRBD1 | CASSPGTGDYSPLHF | TGTGCCAGCAGCCCAGGGACAGGGGATTATTCACCCCTCCACTTT
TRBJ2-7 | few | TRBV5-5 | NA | CASSPPGQLLDEQYF | TGTGCCAGCAGCCCGCCGGGACAACTATTAGACGAGCAGTACTTC
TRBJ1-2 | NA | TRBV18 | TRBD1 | CASSLQGDDYGYTF | TGTGCCAGCTCACTTCAGGGGGATGACTATGGCTACACCTTC
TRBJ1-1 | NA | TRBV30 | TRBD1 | CAWTGGTTEAFF | TGTGCCTGGACAGGGGGCACCACTGAAGCTTTCTTT
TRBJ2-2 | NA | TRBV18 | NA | CASSPRTVTNTGELFF | TGTGCCAGCTCACCTAGGACAGTAACGAACACCGGGGAGCTGTTTTTT
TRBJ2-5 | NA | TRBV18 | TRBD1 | CASSPRTGVETQYF | TGTGCCAGCTCACCACGGACAGGGGTAGAGACCCAGTACTTC
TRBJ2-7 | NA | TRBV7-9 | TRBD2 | CASSLRSPTSGKAYEQYF | TGTGCCAGCAGCTTAAGAAGCCCGACTAGCGGGAAAGCCTACGAGCAGTACTTC
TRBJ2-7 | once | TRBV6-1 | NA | CASRAGPYEQYF | TGTGCCAGCAGGGCAGGGCCCTACGAGCAGTACTTC
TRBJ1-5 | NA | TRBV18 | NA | CASSPGGEGVNRPQHF | TGTGCCAGCTCACCGGGCGGGGAGGGAGTCAATCGGCCCCAGCATTTT
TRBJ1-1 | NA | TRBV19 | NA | CASSPLQRNTEAFF | TGTGCCAGTAGTCCCCTACAGAGAAACACTGAAGCTTTCTTT
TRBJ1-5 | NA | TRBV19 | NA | CASSVPLGSDQPQHF | TGTGCCAGTAGTGTCCCTTTGGGGAGCGATCAGCCCCAGCATTTT
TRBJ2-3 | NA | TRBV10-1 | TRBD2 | CASSGPSGGTGSDTQYF | TGCGCCAGCAGTGGGCCTAGCGGGGGGACTGGTTCAGATACGCAGTATTTT
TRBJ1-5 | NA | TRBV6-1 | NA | CASSVGIGGNQPQHF | TGTGCCAGCAGTGTGGGTATCGGGGGCAATCAGCCCCAGCATTTT
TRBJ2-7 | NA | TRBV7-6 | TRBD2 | CASSLLASGSMYEQYF | TGTGCCAGCAGCTTACTGGCTAGCGGGAGTATGTACGAGCAGTACTTC
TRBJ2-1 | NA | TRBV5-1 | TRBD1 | CASSQETGASLREQFF | TGCGCCAGCAGCCAGGAGACAGGGGCTAGCCTTAGGGAGCAGTTCTTC
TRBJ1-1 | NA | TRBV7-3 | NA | CASSLEMGHEAFF | TGTGCCAGCAGCTTAGAAATGGGGCACGAAGCTTTCTTT
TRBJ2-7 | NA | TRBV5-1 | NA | CASSLVPSGTYEQYF | TGCGCCAGCAGCTTGGTCCCGAGCGGTACCTACGAGCAGTACTTC
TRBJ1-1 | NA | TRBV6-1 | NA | CASSEGGGREAFF | TGTGCCAGCAGTGAAGGGGGCGGGAGGGAAGCTTTCTTT
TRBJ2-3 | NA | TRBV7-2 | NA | CASSLVGSSADTQYF | TGTGCCAGCAGCTTAGTCGGGTCTAGCGCAGATACGCAGTATTTT
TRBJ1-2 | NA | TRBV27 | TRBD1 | CASSRGQGDRKGYTF | TGTGCCAGCAGTCGTGGACAGGGGGATAGGAAGGGCTACACCTTC
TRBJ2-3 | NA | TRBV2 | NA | CASSEGTTGDTQYF | TGTGCCAGCAGTGAAGGGACCACAGGAGATACGCAGTATTTT
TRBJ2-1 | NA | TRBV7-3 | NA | CASSSAEQGGYNEQFF | TGTGCCAGCAGCTCAGCAGAACAGGGGGGGTACAATGAGCAGTTCTTC
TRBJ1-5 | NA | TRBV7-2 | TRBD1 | CASRPRTGGNQPQHF | TGTGCCAGCAGGCCCCGGACAGGGGGCAATCAGCCCCAGCATTTT
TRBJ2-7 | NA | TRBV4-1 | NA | CASSQFSDEQYF | TGCGCCAGCAGCCAGTTTTCGGACGAGCAGTACTTC
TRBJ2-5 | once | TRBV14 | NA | CASSPGVLQETQYF | TGTGCCAGCAGCCCAGGGGTCCTCCAAGAGACCCAGTACTTC
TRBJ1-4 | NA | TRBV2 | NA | CASSLGGRLFF | TGTGCCAGCAGTCTGGGGGGTCGGCTGTTTTTT
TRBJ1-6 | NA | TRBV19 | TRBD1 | CASSIEGGTGAVGSPLHF | TGTGCCAGTAGTATAGAGGGGGGGACAGGGGCGGTCGGTTCACCCCTCCACTTT
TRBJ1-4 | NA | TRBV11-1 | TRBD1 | CASSSSDRVGEKLFF | TGTGCCAGCAGCTCCTCCGACAGGGTCGGTGAAAAACTGTTTTTT
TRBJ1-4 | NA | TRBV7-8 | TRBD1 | CASSSKGTGGRKEKLFF | TGTGCCAGCAGCTCTAAAGGGACAGGGGGCAGGAAGGAAAAACTGTTTTTT
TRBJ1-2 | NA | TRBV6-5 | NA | CASSEEQGVGYTF | TGTGCCAGCAGTGAAGAACAGGGAGTTGGCTACACCTTC
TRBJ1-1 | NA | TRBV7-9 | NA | CASSGTGLGAFF | TGTGCCAGCAGCGGAACAGGGTTAGGGGCTTTCTTT
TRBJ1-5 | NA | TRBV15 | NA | CATSRANQPQHF | TGTGCCACCAGCAGAGCGAATCAGCCCCAGCATTTT
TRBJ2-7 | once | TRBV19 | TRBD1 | CASSIPSGTGIYEQYF | TGTGCCAGTAGTATCCCTTCCGGGACAGGGATCTACGAGCAGTACTTC
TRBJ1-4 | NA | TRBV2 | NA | CASSPHRETNEKLFF | TGTGCCAGCAGTCCTCACCGGGAGACTAATGAAAAACTGTTTTTT
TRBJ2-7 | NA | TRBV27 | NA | CASSIWVGQCSYEQYF | TGTGCCAGCAGTATCTGGGTTGGACAGTGCTCCTACGAGCAGTACTTC
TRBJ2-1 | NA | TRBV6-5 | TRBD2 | CASSTSGGMYNEQFF | TGTGCCAGCAGCACTAGCGGGGGGATGTACAATGAGCAGTTCTTC
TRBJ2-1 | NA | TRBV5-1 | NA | CASSLVPGSYNEQFF | TGCGCCAGCAGCTTGGTCCCGGGATCCTACAATGAGCAGTTCTTC
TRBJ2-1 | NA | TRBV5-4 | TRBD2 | CASSLGRGGNEQFF | TGTGCCAGCAGCTTGGGCCGGGGGGGAAATGAGCAGTTCTTC
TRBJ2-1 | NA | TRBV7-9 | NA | CASSSGNEQFF | TGTGCCAGCAGCTCGGGGAATGAGCAGTTCTTC
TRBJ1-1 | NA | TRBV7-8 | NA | CASSPLQGEDTEAFF | TGTGCCAGCAGCCCCCTACAGGGAGAGGACACTGAAGCTTTCTTT
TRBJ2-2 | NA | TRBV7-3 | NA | CASSLSLGQTTGELFF | TGTGCCAGCAGCTTAAGCTTAGGACAGACCACCGGGGAGCTGTTTTTT
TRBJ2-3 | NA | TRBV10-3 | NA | CAISESTGGGAEDTQYF | TGTGCCATCAGTGAGTCGACGGGTGGGGGGGCCGAAGATACGCAGTATTTT
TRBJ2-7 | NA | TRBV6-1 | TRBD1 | CASRVQGSPYEQYF | TGTGCCAGCAGAGTACAGGGGTCCCCCTACGAGCAGTACTTC
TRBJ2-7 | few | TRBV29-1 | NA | CSVDAPGDSYEQYF | TGCAGCGTTGATGCCCCAGGGGATTCCTACGAGCAGTACTTC
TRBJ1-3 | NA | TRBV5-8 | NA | CASSLGQFGTIYF | TGTGCCAGCAGCTTGGGCCAGTTTGGCACCATATATTTT
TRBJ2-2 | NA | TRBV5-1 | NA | CASSARGVGTGELFF | TGCGCCAGCAGCGCCAGGGGAGTAGGCACCGGGGAGCTGTTTTTT
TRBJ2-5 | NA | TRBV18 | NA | CASSPPNIQETQYF | TGTGCCAGCTCACCACCTAATATTCAAGAGACCCAGTACTTC
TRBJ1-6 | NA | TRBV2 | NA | CASSSTGSNSPLHF | TGTGCCAGCAGTTCGACAGGCTCTAATTCACCCCTCCACTTT